This T cell receptor (beta chain) appears in the sequencing data of a study of blood T cell repertoires in COVID-19. Overall study context: T cells, B-cell-depleted T cells, or PBMCs supplied cDNA or gDNA.

Regarding this clone: This sample includes further DNA sequences coding for the same CDR3.

Source study methods: Nucleated cell counts were estimated from reference gene primer amplification. Libraries were prepared by immunoSEQ multiplex PCR; TCRdb keeps only in-frame clonotypes and omits some of them. The V and J calls and clone size were taken over from that table, and D and trimming were inferred from the DNA. The table lists about 170,000 clones, roughly 84% of them singletons. CDR1 SGHTA and CDR2 FQGNSA come from the germline V gene. The CDR3 totals 14 residues. Trimming left V 1 base short and J 2 bases short, with 8 bases between. Sequencing used peripheral blood. V usage is TRBV7-2 and J usage is TRBJ2-5; perhaps TRBD2 as D (5 bases). The clonotype originates from a human donor with acute or convalescent COVID-19. The donor label of this sample is uncertain. CDR3 DNA sequence: TGTGCCAGCAGCTTAGGGGGAGCACAAGAGACCCAGTACTTC. Translated, it gives CASSLGGAQETQYF.